Following are 25 T cell receptor beta chains from one sample sequenced in a study of CD8 T cells in Susac syndrome. RNA, at about 0.45 to 1 ug, was reverse transcribed with random hexamers. From the immunoSEQ multiplex PCR reads, TCRdb called clonotypes with MiXCR, one entry per CDR3 protein. The sample consists of 250,000 to 300,000 distinct CDR3 sequences, 75% to 90% of them appearing once. The sample comprised CD8+ T cells from PBMCs. The origin of the receptors is a human donor with multiple sclerosis.

The chain is built from TRBV4-1 and TRBJ2-3; no clear D. Deletions cut 0 bases from V and 0 bases from J, with 10 bases between. CDR1 MGHRA and CDR2 YSYEKL come from the germline V gene. The CDR3 has 16 residues. The CDR3 DNA sequence: TGCGCCAGCAGCCAAGATCCTCCAGATAGCACAGATACGCAGTATTTT. Its protein product is CASSQDPPDSTDTQYF.

CDR3 loop: CASSLAGTGNYEQYF. As DNA, the CDR3 is TGTGCCAGCAGCTTAGCAGGGACAGGCAACTACGAGCAGTACTTC. The V gene is TRBV7-9, the J gene TRBJ2-7; 8 bases align to TRBD1. The germline V gene has CDR1 SEHNR and CDR2 FQNEAQ (reference sequence). Unmatched junction bases numbered 4, after V lost 0 bases and J lost 3 bases. This CDR3 has 15 amino acids.

This sequence joins TRBV28 and TRBJ2-1; the match to TRBD2 covers 10 bases. With 5 bases clipped from V and 8 bases from J, the junction kept 9 bases outside the gene matches. There are 15 residues in the CDR3. CDR1 MDHEN and CDR2 SYDVKM come from the germline V gene. CDR3 DNA sequence: TGTGCCAGCAGTCCCCGCAGCGGGAGGGCCTATGAGCAGTTCTTC. Protein product: CASSPRSGRAYEQFF.

V usage is TRBV9 and J usage is TRBJ1-1, with 8 bases aligning to TRBD1. With 3 bases clipped from V and 3 bases from J, the junction kept 13 bases outside the gene matches. Germline V gene lookup returns CDR1 SGDLS and CDR2 YYNGEE. The CDR3 totals 17 residues. The CDR3 nucleotides read TGTGCCAGCAGCGCCCCGATCGACAGGGGAGAAGACACTGAAGCTTTCTTT. This encodes CASSAPIDRGEDTEAFF.

The chain employs TRBV18 and TRBJ1-5; no firm D call. V was shortened by 4 bases and J by 5 bases, with 15 bases between the two germline ends. Germline V lookup: CDR1 KGHSH, CDR2 LQKENI. The CDR3 has 15 amino acids. DNA for the CDR3: TGTGCCAGCTCACTTCGGACCGTTGGGGATCAGCCCCAGCATTTT. As protein: CASSLRTVGDQPQHF.

This chain uses TRBV30 with TRBJ2-7; tentative D call: TRBD1 (6 bases). The V end lost 0 bases, the J end lost 3 bases, and 15 bases lay between the germline ends. The CDR3 has 15 residues. Germline CDR1 reads GTSNPN; CDR2 reads SVGIG (reference sequence). The CDR3 sequence: CAWSVLSLQGYEQYF. CDR3 DNA sequence: TGTGCCTGGAGTGTACTGTCCCTACAGGGCTACGAGCAGTACTTC.

J is TRBJ2-3 and V is TRBV27, with 9 positions matching TRBD2. CDR1 is MNHEY and CDR2 is SMNVEV in the germline V gene (reference sequence). The CDR3 sequence is 15 residues long. After removal of 1 base from V and 3 bases from J, the junction contained 2 bases not matched to a gene. CDR3 amino acids: CASSLLGLATDTQYF. The CDR3 DNA reads as TGTGCCAGCAGTTTATTGGGACTAGCAACAGATACGCAGTATTTT.

The chain is built from TRBV7-9 and TRBJ2-7, with TRBD1 as a possible D gene (5 bases). CDR1 and CDR2 from the germline V gene are SEHNR and FQNEAQ (reference sequence). The CDR3 is made up of 17 amino acids. The V and J ends lost 3 bases and 7 bases respectively, with 25 bases between them. The CDR3 region is CASSFPPLRTKLEEQYF. The CDR3 DNA sequence: TGTGCCAGCAGCTTCCCGCCCTTGCGGACAAAGCTTGAGGAGCAGTACTTC.

The chain couples TRBV6-5 to TRBJ1-5; TRBD1 matches at 7 bases. V shed 5 bases, J shed 7 bases, and the junction held 11 bases outside the gene matches. The CDR3 is 15 residues long. Germline V gene sequence: CDR1 MNHEY, CDR2 SVGAGI. For the CDR3, the DNA is TGTGCCAGCAGTACTCTAGTTGACAGGGACCAGCCCCAGCATTTT. Encoded protein: CASSTLVDRDQPQHF.

This chain links TRBV27 with TRBJ2-1; D possibly matches TRBD1 or TRBD2 (5 bases each). CDR3 length: 13 residues. Trimming removed 4 bases from V and 4 bases from J, with 8 bases in between. Germline V gene data show CDR1 as MNHEY and CDR2 as SMNVEV (reference sequence). The CDR3 spells CASSWDLYNEQFF. CDR3 nucleotides: TGTGCCAGCAGTTGGGACCTTTACAATGAGCAGTTCTTC.

The rearrangement uses TRBV6-4 and TRBJ2-3; 11 bases fit TRBD2. The length of the CDR3 is 15 residues. Germline V gives CDR1 MRHNA, CDR2 SNTAGT. The V and J ends lost 5 bases and 5 bases, in that order; junction bases with no gene match: 6. The DNA of the CDR3 is TGTGCCAGCAGTTCACTAGCGGGAGATATAGATACGCAGTATTTT. Amino acids: CASSSLAGDIDTQYF.

The chain carries TRBV9 and TRBJ2-5; D remains ambiguous. The germline CDR1 and CDR2 sequences are SGDLS and YYNGEE. V was clipped by 4 bases and J by 0 bases, with 13 bases between them. The CDR3 runs to 15 residues. The CDR3 bases are TGTGCCAGCAGCCCCCAGGTTACTGACCAAGAGACCCAGTACTTC. This gives the protein CASSPQVTDQETQYF.

The chain couples TRBV12-3 or TRBV12-4 to TRBJ1-2; D unclear. This CDR3 is built from 13 residues. Trimming cost V 5 bases and J 4 bases, with 11 bases left between them. For the CDR3, the DNA is TGTGCCAGCAGTGTCGGGGAGCCCTATGGCTACACCTTC. This sequence encodes CASSVGEPYGYTF.

The genes are TRBV4-3 and TRBJ2-7, with D possibly TRBD1 on 6 matching bases. CDR3 length equals 15 residues. V gave up 0 bases and J gave up 3 bases, with 12 bases separating them. Germline CDR1 LGHNA, CDR2 YSLEER. CDR3 in amino acids: CASSQDTGQYYEQYF. CDR3 coding DNA: TGCGCCAGCAGCCAAGATACAGGACAGTACTACGAGCAGTACTTC.

This chain connects TRBV3-1 to TRBJ1-1; TRBD1 might be the D (6 bases). The length of the CDR3 is 14 residues. Germline V gene data show CDR1 as LGHDT and CDR2 as YNNKEL (reference sequence). Trimming took 4 bases from V and 2 from J, leaving 11 bases between them. CDR3 protein: CASSPGGYNTEAFF. In nucleotides, the CDR3 is TGTGCCAGCAGCCCGGGGGGCTATAACACTGAAGCTTTCTTT.

The sample holds one count of this clonotype. This sequence joins TRBV29-1 and TRBJ1-3; no definite D call. The germline V gene encodes CDR1 SQVTM and CDR2 ANQGSEA. Trimming took off 4 bases at V and 0 bases at J, with 7 bases between the two ends. This CDR3 contains 13 residues. The chain's CDR3 is CSVVYGSGNTIYF. The CDR3 DNA reads as TGCAGCGTTGTCTACGGCTCTGGAAACACCATATATTTT. The variable domain in full, completed from reference TRBV29-1 and TRBJ1-3, reads SAVISQKPSRDICQRGTSLTIQCQVDSQVTMMFWYRQQPGQSLTLIATANQGSEATYESGFVIDKFPISRPNLTFSTLTVSNMSPEDSSIYLCSVVYGSGNTIYFGEGSWLTVV.

The rearrangement joins TRBV19 to TRBJ1-1; maybe TRBD1 (6 bases). Trimming cost V 7 bases and J 1 base, with 10 bases left between them. The V gene's germline CDR1 is LNHDA and CDR2 SQIVND (reference sequence). This CDR3 has 13 amino acids. CDR3 protein: CASNSGANTEAFF. CDR3 in DNA: TGTGCCAGTAATTCGGGGGCGAACACTGAAGCTTTCTTT.

CDR3 sequence (DNA): TGTGCCACCCAAGGGGACAGCGTGTATTCCACCGGGGAGCTGTTTTTT. Its translation: CATQGDSVYSTGELFF. The chain links TRBV24-1 to TRBJ2-2; 7 nucleotides match TRBD1. The V gene end was trimmed by 9 bases and the J gene end by 4 bases; junction bases not matched to a gene: 13. CDR1 and CDR2 (germline): KGHDR, SFDVKD. CDR3 size: 16 residues.

This rearrangement joins TRBV9 to TRBJ2-1; 7 nucleotides agree with TRBD1. There are 15 residues in the CDR3. With 3 bases clipped from V and 3 bases from J, the junction kept 6 bases outside the gene matches. CDR1 is SGDLS and CDR2 is YYNGEE in the germline V gene. The CDR3 bases are TGTGCCAGCAGCGAAACGGGACAGTTCTACAATGAGCAGTTCTTC. Translation gives CASSETGQFYNEQFF.

The chain joins TRBV5-6 to TRBJ2-6; TRBD1 is a possible D gene (6 bases). The CDR3 loop spans 15 amino acids. Looked up from germline, CDR1 is SGHDT and CDR2 is YYEEEE. Trimming took off 3 bases at V and 2 bases at J, with 9 bases between the two ends. CDR3 sequence (DNA): TGTGCCAGCAGCTCGGACAGTGCTGGGGCCAACGTCCTGACTTTC. Translated: CASSSDSAGANVLTF. The full variable domain, with the rest looked up from reference TRBV5-6 and TRBJ2-6, is DAGVTQSPTHLIKTRGQQVTLRCSPKSGHDTVSWYQQALGQGPQFIFQYYEEEERQRGNFPDRFSGHQFPNYSSELNVNALLLGDSALYLCASSSDSAGANVLTFGAGSRLTVL.

The V and J genes are TRBV3-1 and TRBJ2-7; maybe TRBD1 (6 bases). The CDR3 covers 17 residues. Germline V gene data show CDR1 as LGHDT and CDR2 as YNNKEL (reference sequence). Trimming left V 4 bases short and J 1 base short, with 20 bases between. The CDR3 reads CASSPAAGQSRSYEQYF. The CDR3, as DNA: TGTGCCAGCAGCCCTGCGGCCGGACAGAGCCGGTCCTACGAGCAGTACTTC.

The chain combines TRBV7-8 with TRBJ2-1, with D uncertain. Germline V CDR1 and CDR2: SGHVS, FQNEAQ. This CDR3 has 14 residues. The V gene lost 5 bases and the J gene lost 7 bases, with 15 bases spanning the gap. The CDR3 spells CASSPHADGNEQFF. DNA of the CDR3: TGTGCCAGCAGCCCCCACGCGGACGGTAATGAGCAGTTCTTC. Together with reference TRBV7-8 and TRBJ2-1, the CDR3 gives the full variable domain: GAGVSQSPRYKVAKRGQDVALRCDPISGHVSLFWYQQALGQGPEFLTYFQNEAQLDKSGLPSDRFFAERPEGSVSTLKIQRTQQEDSAVYLCASSPHADGNEQFFGPGTRLTVL.

This clonotype came up once. The chain joins TRBV25-1 to TRBJ2-1; TRBD2 agrees at 9 bases. With V trimmed by 2 bases and J by 6 bases, 5 bases remained unmatched. Germline CDR1 reads MGHDK; CDR2 reads SYGVNS. This CDR3 comprises 15 residues. Here the CDR3 reads CASSEVAGVSNEQFF. CDR3 coding DNA: TGTGCCAGCAGTGAAGTAGCGGGGGTGAGCAATGAGCAGTTCTTC.

This chain joins TRBV28 and TRBJ2-2; D is possibly TRBD1 (5 bases). CDR1 MDHEN and CDR2 SYDVKM come from the germline V gene. V lost 8 bases to trimming and J lost 4 bases, with 17 bases between them. The CDR3 length is 15 residues. CDR3 loop: CASATLQGTTGELFF. CDR3 in DNA: TGTGCCAGCGCCACCCTTCAGGGTACCACCGGGGAGCTGTTTTTT.

This clonotype was observed once. This chain connects TRBV6-2 or TRBV6-3 to TRBJ2-7, with TRBD2 matching 11 bases. CDR1 and CDR2 (germline): MNHEY, SVGEGT. J gave up 5 bases and V 4 bases, and 4 bases lay outside the gene matches. The CDR3 runs 14 residues. CDR3 residues: CASSLLAGADEQYF. The CDR3 DNA is TGTGCCAGCAGTTTACTAGCGGGAGCCGACGAGCAGTACTTC.